The rows below give T cell receptor beta chains drawn from one sample of a study of early T cells in non-severe SARS-CoV-2 infection. TCRdb fed the 5' RACE reads into MiXCR, producing one record per CDR3 protein. The sample lists some 66,000 distinct CDR3 sequences; approximately 9% were seen once. Sequencing was performed on whole blood. These receptor sequences come from an adult who was a healthcare worker with PCR-confirmed SARS-CoV-2 infection or an uninfected control (not recorded which). Both conserved end residues are part of each CDR3. A D gene is named only where the DNA matches it firmly. Clone sizes are given selectively: once, few, many, or a class where the clone is expanded.

>TRBJ1-2|TRBV10-2|-|few
TGCGCCAGCAGTGTAGGGACAAACTATGGCTACACCTTC
CASSVGTNYGYTF
>TRBJ2-2|TRBV7-9|-|few
TGTGCCAGCTACCGACAGGGAGGTCTCAGTGGGGAGCTGTTTTTT
CASYRQGGLSGELFF
>TRBJ2-5|TRBV6-1|-|many
TGTGCCAGCAGTGAAAATGGGATTCAAGAGACCCAGTACTTC
CASSENGIQETQYF
>TRBJ2-5|TRBV5-5|TRBD1|many
TGTGCCAGCAGGACCGAAGGAAACAGGGGGGAAGAGACCCAGTACTTC
CASRTEGNRGEETQYF
>TRBJ2-5|TRBV12-3/TRBV12-4|-|few
TGTGCCAGCAGTTTGTTCAGGGTAGGACAAGAGACCCAGTACTTC
CASSLFRVGQETQYF
>TRBJ2-1|TRBV20-1|TRBD2|many
TGCAGTGCTAGAGATTCCGCCCGGGGGGTTTACAATGAGCAGTTCTTC
CSARDSARGVYNEQFF
>TRBJ2-5|TRBV29-1|TRBD2|many
TGCAGCGTTGTCCTTAGCGGGAGATCGACAGAGACCCAGTACTTC
CSVVLSGRSTETQYF
>TRBJ2-5|TRBV7-2|TRBD2|few
TGTGCCAGCAGCCTCCGGACCGGCACGGGAGGAGAGACCCAGTACTTC
CASSLRTGTGGETQYF
>TRBJ2-7|TRBV30|-|few
TGTGCCTGGAGTGGCGACAGGGAGGCTCAGAGCTCCTACGAGCAGTACTTC
CAWSGDREAQSSYEQYF
>TRBJ2-1|TRBV11-2|TRBD1|many
TGTGCCAGCAGCCTGGACAGGGACCATGAGCAGTTCTTC
CASSLDRDHEQFF
>TRBJ2-3|TRBV5-4|TRBD2|few
TGTGCCAGCAGCTCGACTAGCGGGAATGCAGATACGCAGTATTTT
CASSSTSGNADTQYF
>TRBJ1-5|TRBV11-2|-|many
TGTGCCAGCAGCTCAATAGAGGATCAGCCCCAGCATTTT
CASSSIEDQPQHF
>TRBJ2-1|TRBV7-6|TRBD1|few
TGTGCCAGCAGCTTAGGGACAGGGTCTGGGCAGTTCTTC
CASSLGTGSGQFF
>TRBJ1-1|TRBV11-2|TRBD1|many
TGTGCCAGCAGCCCCCGCAGGGGGGGCCCGAACACTGAAGCTTTCTTT
CASSPRRGGPNTEAFF
>TRBJ1-6|TRBV7-3|-|-
TGTGCCAGCAAAACAGGGCCCGGCCATAATTCACCCCTCCACTTT
CASKTGPGHNSPLHF
>TRBJ2-3|TRBV5-6|TRBD1|-
TGTGCCAGCAGCTTGGACAGGGGTTTGTTCCCAGATACGCAGTATTTT
CASSLDRGLFPDTQYF
>TRBJ2-2|TRBV7-8|-|-
TGTGCCAGCAGCTCACGTTACGGGAGGAACACCGGGGAGCTGTTTTTT
CASSSRYGRNTGELFF
>TRBJ1-6|TRBV14|-|many
TGTGCCAGCAGCCGGGACATTTATAATTCACCCCTCCACTTT
CASSRDIYNSPLHF
>TRBJ2-5|TRBV7-9|-|few
TGTGCCAGCAGCTTCCAGGGAGAGACCCAGTACTTC
CASSFQGETQYF
>TRBJ2-1|TRBV7-2|-|once
TGTGCCAGCAGCTTAGGAGCCGGTCCCTACAATGAGCAGTTCTTC
CASSLGAGPYNEQFF
>TRBJ1-5|TRBV3-1|-|few
TGTGCCAGCAGCCAAGATGATCGGCCCCAGCATTTT
CASSQDDRPQHF
>TRBJ1-1|TRBV6-5|TRBD1|many
TGTGCCAGCAGTTCAATCGGGACAGCCAACATGAACACTGAAGCTTTCTTT
CASSSIGTANMNTEAFF
>TRBJ1-1|TRBV10-3|-|many
TGTGCCATCAGTGAATTGGGGAGCACTGAAGCTTTCTTT
CAISELGSTEAFF
>TRBJ2-6|TRBV20-1|TRBD1|-
TGCAGTGCGCCGACAGGGTACACCTCTGGGGCCAACGTCCTGACTTTC
CSAPTGYTSGANVLTF
>TRBJ1-6|TRBV6-1|TRBD1|few
TGTGCCAGTCACCGGGACAGCTCCTATAATTCACCCCTCCACTTT
CASHRDSSYNSPLHF
>TRBJ2-1|TRBV20-1|-|-
TGCAGTGCTAGAGATTTTGGGCAGGGGTCCTACAATGAGCAGTTCTTC
CSARDFGQGSYNEQFF
>TRBJ2-6|TRBV10-3|TRBD1|many
TGTGCCATCTCCTGGACAGGGGGCTCCCTCTCTGGGGCCAACGTCCTGACTTTC
CAISWTGGSLSGANVLTF
>TRBJ2-4|TRBV20-1|TRBD2|many
TGCAGTGCTAGACCCGATCCTCTAGCGGGAGTCCCGTCGGCCAAAAACATTCAGTACTTC
CSARPDPLAGVPSAKNIQYF
>TRBJ1-6|TRBV30|-|few
TGTGCCTGGACGGGCACTTATAATTCACCCCTCCACTTT
CAWTGTYNSPLHF
>TRBJ2-5|TRBV28|TRBD2|-
TGTGCCAGCAGCCGGACTAGCGGGAGTTCGGAGACCCAGTACTTC
CASSRTSGSSETQYF
>TRBJ1-1|TRBV5-1|-|-
TGCGCCAGCAGCTTGGATGGACAGAGTCCCACTGAAGCTTTCTTT
CASSLDGQSPTEAFF
>TRBJ2-2|TRBV6-1|-|-
TGTGCCAGCTGCATACTAGCCCGAACTACCGGGGAGCTGTTTTTT
CASCILARTTGELFF
>TRBJ2-7|TRBV10-2|TRBD1|-
TGCGCCAGCAGCGCGACAGGGGTGACCTCCTACGAGCAGTACTTC
CASSATGVTSYEQYF
>TRBJ2-4|TRBV20-1|TRBD2|many
TGCAGTGCTTCCGTGAGCGGGATGACCAAAAACATTCAGTACTTC
CSASVSGMTKNIQYF
>TRBJ2-3|TRBV29-1|TRBD2|-
TGCAGCGTACTAGGACTAGCGGCCAGCACAGATACGCAGTATTTT
CSVLGLAASTDTQYF
>TRBJ2-7|TRBV18|TRBD2|-
TGTGCCAGCTCACCGGCGGGAGCGGTCTACGAGCAGTACTTC
CASSPAGAVYEQYF
>TRBJ2-5|TRBV20-1|TRBD1|many
TGCAGTGCTAGGATCCCAGGGGGAGAGACCCAGTACTTC
CSARIPGGETQYF
>TRBJ2-3|TRBV24-1|TRBD2|few
TGTGCCACCAGTACAGGACTAGCGGGAGCTACAGATACGCAGTATTTT
CATSTGLAGATDTQYF
>TRBJ2-1|TRBV20-1|TRBD2|-
TGCAGTGCTAGCGAGACTAGCGGGAGGGCCCTTAGGTTCTTC
CSASETSGRALRFF
>TRBJ1-2|TRBV4-1|-|-
TGCGCCAGCAGCCAAGATGATCGGGGCAGCCATAACTATGGCTACACCTTC
CASSQDDRGSHNYGYTF
>TRBJ1-2|TRBV15|-|-
TGTGCCACCAGCCCCACCGGCTATGGCTACACCTTC
CATSPTGYGYTF
>TRBJ2-3|TRBV29-1|TRBD1|many
TGCAGCGTTGAAGGGGGACAGGGCTTTAGCACAGATACGCAGTATTTT
CSVEGGQGFSTDTQYF
>TRBJ2-3|TRBV7-9|-|few
TGTGCCAGCAGCTTTAGCTTCGGGGACGCGGGAGATACGCAGTATTTT
CASSFSFGDAGDTQYF
>TRBJ2-5|TRBV7-7|-|-
TGTGCCAGCAGCCCCCAAGGGGGATTCGAGACCCAGTACTTC
CASSPQGGFETQYF
>TRBJ2-1|TRBV4-2|TRBD2|few
TGTGCCAGCAGTCGACTAGCGGAGGGGAATGAGCAGTTCTTC
CASSRLAEGNEQFF
>TRBJ2-3|TRBV7-2|-|many
TGTGCCAGCAGCTTGGGACGCACAGATACGCAGTATTTT
CASSLGRTDTQYF
>TRBJ2-3|TRBV25-1|-|-
TGTGCCAGCAGTGACCCCACAGCCACAGATACGCAGTATTTT
CASSDPTATDTQYF
>TRBJ2-3|TRBV7-6|-|few
TGTGCCAGTCGAAGCGGGTCAGGAGATACGCAGTATTTT
CASRSGSGDTQYF
>TRBJ2-3|TRBV7-3|-|-
TGTGCCAGCAGCTTGGAGGTCGGGGTAGATACGCAGTATTTT
CASSLEVGVDTQYF
>TRBJ1-4|TRBV28|-|-
TGTGCCAGCAGTCCCCGTACGGGGGCTACTACTAATGAAAAACTGTTTTTT
CASSPRTGATTNEKLFF
>TRBJ2-7|TRBV6-5|TRBD2|-
TGTGCCAGCAGTTTGACAAGACTAGCTGCGACCTACGAGCAGTACTTC
CASSLTRLAATYEQYF